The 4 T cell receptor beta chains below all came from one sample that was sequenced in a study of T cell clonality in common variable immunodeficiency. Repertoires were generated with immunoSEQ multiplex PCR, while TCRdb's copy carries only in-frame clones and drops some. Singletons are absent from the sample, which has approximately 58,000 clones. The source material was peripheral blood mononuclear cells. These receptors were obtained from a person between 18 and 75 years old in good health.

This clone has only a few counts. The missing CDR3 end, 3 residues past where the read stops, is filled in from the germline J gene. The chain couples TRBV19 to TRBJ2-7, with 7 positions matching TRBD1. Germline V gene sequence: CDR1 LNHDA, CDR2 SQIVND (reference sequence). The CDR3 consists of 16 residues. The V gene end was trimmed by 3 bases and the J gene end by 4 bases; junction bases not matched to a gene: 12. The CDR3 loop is CASSIRRGQAAYEQYF. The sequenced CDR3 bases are TGTGCCAGTAGTATCCGCCGCGGACAGGCGGCTTACGAG.

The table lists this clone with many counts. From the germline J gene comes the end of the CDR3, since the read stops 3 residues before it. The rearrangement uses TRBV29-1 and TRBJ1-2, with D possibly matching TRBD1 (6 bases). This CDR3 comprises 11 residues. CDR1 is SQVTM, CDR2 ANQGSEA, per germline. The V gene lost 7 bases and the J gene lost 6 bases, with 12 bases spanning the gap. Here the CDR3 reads CSAGDLNGYTF. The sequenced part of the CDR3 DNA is TGCAGCGCAGGGGATTTGAATGGC.

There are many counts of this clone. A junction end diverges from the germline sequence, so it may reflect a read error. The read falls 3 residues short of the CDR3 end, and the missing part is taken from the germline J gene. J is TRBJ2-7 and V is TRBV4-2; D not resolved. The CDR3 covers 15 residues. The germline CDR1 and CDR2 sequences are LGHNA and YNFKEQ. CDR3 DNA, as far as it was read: TGCGCCAGCAGCCAAGAAGACACTGACTCCTACGAG. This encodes CASSQEDTDSYE. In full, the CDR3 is CASSQEDTDSYEQYF.

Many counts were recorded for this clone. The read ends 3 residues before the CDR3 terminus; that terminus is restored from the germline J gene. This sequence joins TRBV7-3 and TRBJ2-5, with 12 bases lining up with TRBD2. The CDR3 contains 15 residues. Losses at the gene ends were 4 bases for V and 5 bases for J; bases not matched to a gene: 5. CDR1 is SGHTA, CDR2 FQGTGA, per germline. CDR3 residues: CASSYTSGRTETQYF. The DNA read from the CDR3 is TGTGCCAGCAGCTATACTAGCGGGAGGACGGAGACC.